The 32 T cell receptor beta chains listed next were all sequenced from one sample in a study of cytomegalovirus exposure and HLA in healthy donors. The primer mix had 60 Vbeta and 13 Jbeta primers. Sequencing used immunoSEQ multiplex PCR; TCRdb keeps in-frame clones, though not all of them. Of roughly 160,000 clones listed, 85% are singletons. Sequences were obtained from PBMCs. These receptors originate from a boy aged 2 to 9 in good health and CMV-seronegative.

V usage is TRBV6-1 and J usage is TRBJ1-2; D call uncertain. The V gene lost 0 bases and the J gene lost 6 bases, with 14 bases spanning the gap. The CDR3 is 15 residues long. The germline CDR1 and CDR2 sequences are MNHNS and SASEGT. The CDR3 spells CASSEAPIRVHGYTF. The CDR3 DNA is TGTGCCAGCAGTGAAGCTCCCATACGAGTGCATGGCTACACCTTC.

The V gene is TRBV4-1, the J gene TRBJ2-7, with D possibly being TRBD1 (5 bases). The germline V gene encodes CDR1 MGHRA and CDR2 YSYEKL. Trimming took off 2 bases at V and 3 bases at J, with 17 bases between the two ends. This CDR3 comprises 16 residues. The CDR3, as DNA: TGCGCCAGCAGCCAACGTAAAGAAGGGGTTTACTACGAGCAGTACGTC. It encodes CASSQRKEGVYYEQYV.

This rearrangement joins TRBV18 to TRBJ2-3; maybe TRBD2 (7 bases). With 2 bases removed from V and 2 bases from J, the gap between germline ends came to 11 bases. Germline CDR1 reads KGHSH; CDR2 reads LQKENI. The CDR3 runs 15 residues. The CDR3 DNA reads TGTGCCAGCTCACCAGGCGGGGGCACCACAGATACGCAGTATTTT. Its translation is CASSPGGGTTDTQYF.

V is TRBV2 and J is TRBJ1-2; tentative D call: TRBD1 (5 bases). Trimming shortened V by 1 base and J by 6 bases, and 12 bases separated the two germline ends. The CDR3 covers 14 residues. The germline V gene encodes CDR1 SNHLY and CDR2 FYNNEI. Here the CDR3 reads CASSEGGGTHGYTF. DNA for the CDR3: TGTGCCAGCAGTGAAGGAGGAGGGACCCATGGCTACACCTTC.

This chain links TRBV11-3 with TRBJ1-4; D gene unclear. The V end lost 6 bases, the J end lost 3 bases, and 14 bases lay between the germline ends. The V gene's germline CDR1 is SGHNT and CDR2 YENEEA. The CDR3 extends over 15 amino acids. The CDR3 loop reads CASSAGREANEKLFF. In DNA form, the CDR3 reads TGTGCCAGCAGTGCTGGGAGGGAAGCTAATGAAAAACTGTTTTTT.

The gene calls are TRBV15 and TRBJ2-1; D possibly corresponds to TRBD2 (5 bases). V was shortened by 3 bases and J by 5 bases, with 17 bases between the two germline ends. The CDR3 runs to 16 residues. Germline V gene sequence: CDR1 LNHNV, CDR2 YYDKDF (reference sequence). CDR3 bases: TGTGCCACCAGCAGTTCCCCCGGGGTCTCGAACAATGAGCAGTTCTTC. Amino acid sequence: CATSSSPGVSNNEQFF. Full variable domain (outside the CDR3, taken from reference TRBV15 and TRBJ2-1): DAMVIQNPRYQVTQFGKPVTLSCSQTLNHNVMYWYQQKSSQAPKLLFHYYDKDFNNEADTPDNFQSRRPNTSFCFLDIRSPGLGDTAMYLCATSSSPGVSNNEQFFGPGTRLTVL.

The chain employs TRBV2 and TRBJ1-5; tentative D call: TRBD1 (5 bases). CDR1 SNHLY and CDR2 FYNNEI come from the germline V gene. This CDR3 is built from 14 residues. V was pared by 1 base and J by 3 bases, with 7 bases between. The CDR3 bases are TGTGCCAGCAGTGAAGGGACAAACAATCAGCCCCAGCATTTT. Encoded protein: CASSEGTNNQPQHF. Drawing the rest from reference TRBV2 and TRBJ1-5, the complete variable domain is EPEVTQTPSHQVTQMGQEVILRCVPISNHLYFYWYRQILGQKVEFLVSFYNNEISEKSEIFDDQFSVERPDGSNFTLKIRSTKLEDSAMYFCASSEGTNNQPQHFGDGTRLSIL.

The chain uses TRBV29-1 and TRBJ2-5, with 7 bases lining up with TRBD2. Per germline, CDR1 SQVTM and CDR2 ANQGSEA. CDR3 length equals 15 residues. V lost 3 bases, J lost 5 bases, and 12 bases stayed unmatched. The CDR3 nucleotides read TGCAGCGTTGACCGGGGGGACCCGAGAGGGGAGACCCAGTACTTC. Residues: CSVDRGDPRGETQYF. Complete variable domain (other parts from reference TRBV29-1 and TRBJ2-5): SAVISQKPSRDICQRGTSLTIQCQVDSQVTMMFWYRQQPGQSLTLIATANQGSEATYESGFVIDKFPISRPNLTFSTLTVSNMSPEDSSIYLCSVDRGDPRGETQYFGPGTRLLVL.

This rearrangement joins TRBV9 to TRBJ2-7; TRBD2 is a possible D gene (6 bases). Germline CDR1 reads SGDLS; CDR2 reads YYNGEE. The germline V and J ends were trimmed by 0 bases and 1 base, with 11 bases remaining between them. The length of the CDR3 is 15 residues. CDR3 sequence reads: CASSVDEGGSYEQYF. The CDR3, as DNA: TGTGCCAGCAGCGTAGATGAGGGAGGTTCCTACGAGCAGTACTTC. Drawing the rest from reference TRBV9 and TRBJ2-7, the complete variable domain is DSGVTQTPKHLITATGQRVTLRCSPRSGDLSVYWYQQSLDQGLQFLIQYYNGEERAKGNILERFSAQQFPDLHSELNLSSLELGDSALYFCASSVDEGGSYEQYFGPGTRLTVT.

This clone appeared a few times. The chain is built from TRBV11-3 and TRBJ2-3; 10 bases map to TRBD2. The V segment lost 5 bases and the J segment 5 bases; nucleotides outside the gene matches: 10. Germline V CDR1 and CDR2: SGHNT, YENEEA. The CDR3 loop spans 16 amino acids. The CDR3 loop is CASSGEAGGPVDTQYF. CDR3 bases: TGTGCCAGCAGCGGAGAAGCGGGAGGGCCGGTAGATACGCAGTATTTT.

The rearrangement uses TRBV5-1 and TRBJ2-5, with TRBD1 identical over 7 bases. The CDR3 totals 14 residues. In germline, CDR1 is SGHRS, CDR2 YFSETQ. J gave up 5 bases and V 2 bases, and 6 bases lay outside the gene matches. The chain's CDR3 is CASSLQGSGETQYF. The CDR3 bases are TGCGCCAGCAGCTTACAGGGGAGTGGGGAGACCCAGTACTTC.

This clone has just a few counts. The chain uses TRBV10-3 and TRBJ1-3, with D perhaps matching TRBD1 (5 bases). The germline V gene has CDR1 ENHRY and CDR2 SYGVKD. This CDR3 is built from 16 residues. Trimming cost V 3 bases and J 2 bases, with 14 bases left between them. The CDR3 spells CAISDPGLYTGNTIYF. In DNA, the CDR3 is TGTGCCATCAGTGACCCGGGACTGTATACTGGAAACACCATATATTTT.

This clone came up once. The J gene is TRBJ2-2, the V gene TRBV14; possibly TRBD2 for D (6 bases). Trimming cost V 4 bases and J 3 bases, with 15 bases left between them. The CDR3 has 16 residues. From germline, CDR1 is SGHDN and CDR2 FVKESK. The CDR3 coding sequence is TGTGCCAGCAGCCTTCGGAGGGGCAGGGACACCGGGGAGCTGTTTTTT. This translates into CASSLRRGRDTGELFF.

The DNA of the CDR3 is TGTGCCAGCTCGCCTAATGCCCGGACAGAAGCTTTCTTT. It is translated as CASSPNARTEAFF. The chain recombines TRBV18 with TRBJ1-1; weak D call: TRBD1 (5 bases). CDR1 is KGHSH, CDR2 LQKENI, per germline. This CDR3 has 13 amino acids. Trimming stripped 6 bases from V and 8 bases from J, with 16 bases between.

Only a few counts were recorded for this clone. V gene TRBV7-9 combines with J gene TRBJ2-7; possible D gene TRBD2, 5 bases. This CDR3 contains 12 residues. Trimming removed 5 bases from V and 4 bases from J, with 9 bases in between. CDR1 is SEHNR, CDR2 FQNEAQ, per germline (reference sequence). CDR3 coding DNA: TGTGCCAGCAGCCTACCGGGGTACGAGCAGTACTTC. Translating it yields CASSLPGYEQYF.

This chain uses TRBV7-3 with TRBJ2-1, with D perhaps TRBD2 (5 bases). V lost 5 bases, J lost 2 bases, and 13 bases lay in between. This CDR3 contains 15 residues. Per the germline V gene, CDR1 is SGHTA and CDR2 is FQGTGA. The CDR3, as DNA: TGTGCCAGCAGCCCGGACGGCGGGCCCTACAATGAGCAGTTCTTC. Translating it yields CASSPDGGPYNEQFF.

This chain uses TRBV7-3 with TRBJ2-6; 9 nucleotides agree with TRBD1. The V gene end was trimmed by 5 bases and the J gene end by 0 bases; junction bases not matched to a gene: 11. Germline CDR1 and CDR2: SGHTA and FQGTGA. The CDR3 contains 19 residues. CDR3 residues: CASSPIPGQGFSGANVLTF. CDR3 nucleotide sequence: TGTGCCAGCAGCCCGATACCGGGACAGGGATTCTCTGGGGCCAACGTCCTGACTTTC.

The V and J genes are TRBV6-1 and TRBJ1-6; possible D gene TRBD1, 6 bases. The CDR3 runs to 13 residues. V was pared by 5 bases and J by 10 bases, with 12 bases between. Germline CDR1 is MNHNS and CDR2 is SASEGT. The CDR3 coding sequence is TGTGCCAGCAGTCCAGGGGCACGGTCACCCCTCCACTTT. Translating gives CASSPGARSPLHF.

The CDR3 reads CASSIVRDVITEAFF. CDR3 in DNA: TGTGCCAGTAGTATAGTCAGGGATGTTATCACTGAAGCTTTCTTT. The V and J genes are TRBV19 and TRBJ1-1; D might be TRBD1 (5 bases). CDR1 and CDR2 from the germline V gene are LNHDA and SQIVND (reference sequence). Trimming removed 1 base from V and 4 bases from J, with 13 bases in between. The CDR3 totals 15 residues.

The chain couples TRBV10-1 to TRBJ1-1, with no clear D. CDR1 and CDR2 (germline): WNHNN, SYGVQD (reference sequence). This CDR3 contains 13 residues. V was trimmed by 5 bases and J by 2 bases, leaving 9 bases between them. DNA for the CDR3: TGCGCCAGCAGTCAAACACCAAACACTGAAGCTTTCTTT. Translated: CASSQTPNTEAFF.

This chain joins TRBV7-2 and TRBJ1-1, with unresolved D. With 5 bases removed from V and 11 bases from J, the gap between germline ends came to 18 bases. The CDR3 is 13 residues long. Germline loops: CDR1 SGHTA, CDR2 FQGNSA. The CDR3 sequence is CASSPGIARQAFF. In DNA, the CDR3 is TGTGCCAGCAGCCCTGGTATCGCCAGGCAGGCTTTCTTT.

The genes are TRBV4-2 and TRBJ1-2, with D maybe TRBD1 (6 bases). This CDR3 has 17 amino acids. Trimming took 4 bases from V and 4 from J, leaving 22 bases between them. The germline gives CDR1 LGHNA, CDR2 YNFKEQ. The CDR3 spells CASSRKDLTEGVYGYTF. CDR3 nucleotides: TGTGCCAGCAGCCGAAAAGATCTTACCGAGGGGGTCTATGGCTACACCTTC.

The chain couples TRBV2 to TRBJ1-2; D unresolved. Between the trimmed V and J ends, which lost 6 bases and 2 bases, there was a span of 7 bases. In germline, CDR1 is SNHLY, CDR2 FYNNEI. The CDR3 is 12 amino acids. The CDR3 spells CASRNSNYGYTF. For the CDR3, the DNA is TGTGCCAGCAGGAACAGCAACTATGGCTACACCTTC.

CDR3 region: CASSPPGLFSYEQYF. For the CDR3, the DNA is TGTGCCAGCTCACCGCCGGGACTCTTCTCCTACGAGCAGTACTTC. This rearrangement joins TRBV18 to TRBJ2-7; maybe TRBD2 (6 bases). CDR1 is KGHSH and CDR2 is LQKENI in the germline V gene. There are 15 residues in the CDR3. Trimming cost V 3 bases and J 0 bases, with 12 bases left between them. Together with reference TRBV18 and TRBJ2-7, the CDR3 gives the full variable domain: NAGVMQNPRHLVRRRGQEARLRCSPMKGHSHVYWYRQLPEEGLKFMVYLQKENIIDESGMPKERFSAEFPKEGPSILRIQQVVRGDSAAYFCASSPPGLFSYEQYFGPGTRLTVT.

This clone came up a few times. J is TRBJ1-6 and V is TRBV5-4; D not certain. Deletions cut 1 base from V and 2 bases from J, with 10 bases between. CDR3 length: 16 residues. Germline V gives CDR1 SGHNT, CDR2 YYREEE (reference sequence). CDR3 loop: CASSLSQTTYNSPLHF. As DNA, the CDR3 is TGTGCCAGCAGCTTGAGTCAGACTACCTATAATTCACCCCTCCACTTT.

This sequence joins TRBV6-1 and TRBJ1-2; no firm D call. In germline, CDR1 is MNHNS, CDR2 SASEGT. Trimming stripped 0 bases from V and 2 bases from J, with 13 bases between. This CDR3 is built from 16 residues. For the CDR3, the DNA is TGTGCCAGCAGTGAAGCTCTATCGGTCAGGAACTATGGCTACACCTTC. Translated, it gives CASSEALSVRNYGYTF.

The chain carries TRBV4-2 and TRBJ2-3; 11 bases are shared with TRBD2. The CDR3 has 15 residues. V lost 0 bases and J lost 6; bases outside the gene matches: 2. Germline V gives CDR1 LGHNA, CDR2 YNFKEQ. The CDR3 loop reads CASSQDSGGADTQYF. The CDR3 nucleotides read TGTGCCAGCAGCCAAGATAGCGGGGGGGCCGATACGCAGTATTTT.

This chain links TRBV19 with TRBJ2-2; D may be TRBD1 (5 bases). The germline gives CDR1 LNHDA, CDR2 SQIVND (reference sequence). CDR3 size: 14 residues. The V gene lost 3 bases and the J gene lost 4 bases, with 9 bases spanning the gap. The DNA of the CDR3 is TGTGCCAGTAGTATCCCCCAGGGCACCGGGGAGCTGTTTTTT. Translating it yields CASSIPQGTGELFF.

The chain employs TRBV29-1 and TRBJ2-6; D is undetermined. The germline gives CDR1 SQVTM, CDR2 ANQGSEA. The CDR3 contains 16 residues. V was cut by 4 bases and J by 0 bases, with 13 bases left in between. The CDR3 protein is CSVVATPSSGANVLTF. In nucleotides, the CDR3 is TGCAGCGTTGTCGCGACACCCAGCTCTGGGGCCAACGTCCTGACTTTC.

V is TRBV6-1 and J is TRBJ2-3, with a possible D match to TRBD2 (6 bases). Trimming took off 4 bases at V and 4 bases at J, with 27 bases between the two ends. The length of the CDR3 is 19 residues. Per the germline V gene, CDR1 is MNHNS and CDR2 is SASEGT. DNA for the CDR3: TGTGCCAGCAGTGGAGGAGGGTTCCGGGGCCTTAGGAGGGCAGATACGCAGTATTTT. It yields the protein CASSGGGFRGLRRADTQYF.

Worth noting for this clone: Additional DNA sequences in this sample encode the identical CDR3. The chain links TRBV4-1 to TRBJ2-7; 8 bases are a match to TRBD1. Unmatched junction bases numbered 14, after V lost 3 bases and J lost 7 bases. The CDR3 is made up of 16 amino acids. Germline V gives CDR1 MGHRA, CDR2 YSYEKL. The DNA for the CDR3 is TGCGCCAGCAGCCAGTCGGCCGACAGGGGATCATATGAGCAGTACTTC. It yields the protein CASSQSADRGSYEQYF.

The chain has TRBV5-1 and TRBJ1-2; no firm D call. Germline V lookup: CDR1 SGHRS, CDR2 YFSETQ. The CDR3 loop spans 14 amino acids. V was clipped by 0 bases and J by 1 base, with 7 bases between them. The CDR3 nucleotides are TGCGCCAGCAGCTTGGAAAACTATAACTATGGCTACACCTTC. As protein: CASSLENYNYGYTF.